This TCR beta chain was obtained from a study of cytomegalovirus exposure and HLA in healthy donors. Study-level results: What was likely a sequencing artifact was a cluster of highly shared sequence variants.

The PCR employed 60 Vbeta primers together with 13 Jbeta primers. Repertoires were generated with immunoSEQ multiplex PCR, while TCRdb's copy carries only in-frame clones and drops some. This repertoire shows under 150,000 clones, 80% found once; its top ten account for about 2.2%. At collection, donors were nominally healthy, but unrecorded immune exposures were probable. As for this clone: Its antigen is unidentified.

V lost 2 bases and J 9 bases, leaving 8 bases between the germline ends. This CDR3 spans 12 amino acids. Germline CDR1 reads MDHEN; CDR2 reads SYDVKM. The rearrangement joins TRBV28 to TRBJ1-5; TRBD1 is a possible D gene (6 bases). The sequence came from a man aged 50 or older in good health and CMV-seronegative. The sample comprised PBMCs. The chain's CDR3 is CASSLQGRPQHF. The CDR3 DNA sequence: TGTGCCAGCAGTTTACAGGGGAGGCCCCAGCATTTT. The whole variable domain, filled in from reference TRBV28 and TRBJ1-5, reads DVKVTQSSRYLVKRTGEKVFLECVQDMDHENMFWYRQDPGLGLRLIYFSYDVKMKEKGDIPEGYSVSREKKERFSLILESASTNQTSMYLCASSLQGRPQHFGDGTRLSIL.